This TCR beta chain appears in the sequencing data of a study of early T cells in non-severe SARS-CoV-2 infection. The CDR3 is 14 residues long. The V gene's germline CDR1 is MNHNS and CDR2 SASEGT. Trimming cost V 6 bases and J 4 bases, with 14 bases left between them. This clonotype was found many times. The library protocol tagged individual cDNA molecules with unique molecular identifiers. TCRdb used MiXCR to reprocess the 5' RACE reads, holding one entry per CDR3 protein. Seen here are more than 70,000 distinct CDR3 sequences, approximately 11% observed once, and the top ten hold around 12%. The material sequenced was whole blood, taken at baseline. The chain links TRBV6-1 to TRBJ2-3; maybe TRBD1 (6 bases). The sequence was obtained from an adult who was a healthcare worker with PCR-confirmed SARS-CoV-2 infection or an uninfected control (not recorded which). The CDR3: CASSTAGESDTQYF. In nucleotides, the CDR3 is TGTGCCAGCAGCACCGCAGGGGAGTCAGATACGCAGTATTTT.